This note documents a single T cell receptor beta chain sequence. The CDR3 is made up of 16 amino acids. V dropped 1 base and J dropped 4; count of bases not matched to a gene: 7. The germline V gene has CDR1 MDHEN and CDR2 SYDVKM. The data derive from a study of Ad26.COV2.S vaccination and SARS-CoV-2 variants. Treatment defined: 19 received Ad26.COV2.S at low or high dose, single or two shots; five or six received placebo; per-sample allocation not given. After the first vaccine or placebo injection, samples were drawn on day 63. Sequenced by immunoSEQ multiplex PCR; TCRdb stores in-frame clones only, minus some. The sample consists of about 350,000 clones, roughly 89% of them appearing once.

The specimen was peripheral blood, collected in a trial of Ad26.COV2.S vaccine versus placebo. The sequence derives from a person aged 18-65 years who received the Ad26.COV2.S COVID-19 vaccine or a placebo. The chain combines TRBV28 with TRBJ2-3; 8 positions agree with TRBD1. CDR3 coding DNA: TGTGCCAGCAGTTTATCATCGGCAGGGGGCCCAGATACGCAGTATTTT. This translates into CASSLSSAGGPDTQYF. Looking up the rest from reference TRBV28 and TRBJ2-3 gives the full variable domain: DVKVTQSSRYLVKRTGEKVFLECVQDMDHENMFWYRQDPGLGLRLIYFSYDVKMKEKGDIPEGYSVSREKKERFSLILESASTNQTSMYLCASSLSSAGGPDTQYFGPGTRLTVL.